The rows below give T cell receptor beta chains drawn from one sample of a study of cytomegalovirus exposure and HLA in healthy donors. Repertoires were generated with immunoSEQ multiplex PCR, while TCRdb's copy carries only in-frame clones and drops some. The table records approximately 150,000 clones, 75% of them present only once. The sequencing input was PBMCs. The source of these receptors is a female donor in good health and CMV-seronegative. Both conserved end residues are part of each CDR3. The D gene is left open where the match is weak. A clone size is listed for some rows: how often the clone was seen (once, few, many), or a class if it is expanded.

size | J | V | D | DNA | CDR3
NA | TRBJ2-5 | TRBV19 | TRBD1 | TGTGCCAGTATGGGACAGACTCCGGGGGAGACCCAGTACTTC | CASMGQTPGETQYF
few | TRBJ2-7 | TRBV7-9 | TRBD1 | TGTGCCAGCAGCGTAATTCCGGGACAGTACGAGCAGTACTTC | CASSVIPGQYEQYF
once | TRBJ1-1 | TRBV11-1 | NA | TGTGCCAGCAGCTCACAGGGTGAGAACACTGAAGCTTTCTTT | CASSSQGENTEAFF
NA | TRBJ2-7 | TRBV5-1 | TRBD1 | TGCGCCAGCAGCTCATACCGGGACAGGGGCCCCTACGAGCAGTACTTC | CASSSYRDRGPYEQYF
once | TRBJ1-1 | TRBV29-1 | NA | TGCAGCGTCGCCCCACAGGTGAACACTGAAGCTTTCTTT | CSVAPQVNTEAFF
NA | TRBJ1-1 | TRBV6-1 | NA | TGTGCCAGCAGTTTTACACAGAACACTGAAGCTTTCTTT | CASSFTQNTEAFF
NA | TRBJ2-1 | TRBV4-3 | NA | TGCGCCAGCAGCCGGAAATGGGAGACTCCCAATGAGCAGTTCTTC | CASSRKWETPNEQFF
NA | TRBJ2-6 | TRBV7-2 | TRBD1 | TGTGCCAGCAGGCCAGGGGGCTCTGGGGCCAACGTCCTGACTTTC | CASRPGGSGANVLTF
NA | TRBJ2-2 | TRBV13 | NA | TGTGCCAGCAGCTTAAGGGACTGGGGGTTGGACACCGGGGAGCTGTTTTTT | CASSLRDWGLDTGELFF
NA | TRBJ1-3 | TRBV9 | TRBD1 | TGTGCCAGCAGCCTATCCGGGACAGCTGGAAACACCATATATTTT | CASSLSGTAGNTIYF
few | TRBJ1-2 | TRBV18 | NA | TGTGCCAGCTCACCTAGAGGGAACTATGGCTACACCTTC | CASSPRGNYGYTF
once | TRBJ2-7 | TRBV5-6 | TRBD2 | TGTGCCAGCAGGCACGGACTAGCGGGGTCAAACTCCTACGAGCAGTACTTC | CASRHGLAGSNSYEQYF
NA | TRBJ2-7 | TRBV13 | NA | TGTGCCAGCAGTCCCCCTCCCCCTAGCGCTACCTACGAGCAGTACTTC | CASSPPPPSATYEQYF
few | TRBJ2-3 | TRBV7-7 | TRBD2 | TGTGCTAGCAGCTTAGGGACTAGCGGGATCGATACGCAGTATTTT | CASSLGTSGIDTQYF
once | TRBJ2-3 | TRBV7-3 | NA | TGTGCCAGCAGCGAAAACAGGGATACGCAGTATTTT | CASSENRDTQYF
NA | TRBJ2-3 | TRBV6-5 | NA | TGTGCCAGCGGTGACACCGACACAGATACGCAGTATTTT | CASGDTDTDTQYF
once | TRBJ1-1 | TRBV6-6 | TRBD1 | TGTGCCAGCGCCAAGGGGGCCACTGAAGCTTTCTTT | CASAKGATEAFF
few | TRBJ1-6 | TRBV4-3 | TRBD1 | TGCGCCAGCAGCCAGGAGACAGGACGGACAGGGTCACCCCTCCACTTT | CASSQETGRTGSPLHF
NA | TRBJ2-5 | TRBV30 | NA | TGTGCCTGGTCTCGATCTCTCGCGGGAGAGACCCAGTACTTC | CAWSRSLAGETQYF
NA | TRBJ2-1 | TRBV7-2 | TRBD1 | TGTGCCAGCAGCTTAGTGGGGACAGGCGTTTCCAATGAGCAGTTCTTC | CASSLVGTGVSNEQFF
NA | TRBJ1-2 | TRBV6-6 | TRBD1 | TGTGCCAGCAGTTTTCCGGGACAGGGAGGGTATGGCTACACCTTC | CASSFPGQGGYGYTF
NA | TRBJ2-1 | TRBV27 | TRBD1 | TGTGCCAGCAGTTCTACAGGGGGAAATGAGCAGTTCTTC | CASSSTGGNEQFF
NA | TRBJ2-5 | TRBV5-4 | TRBD2 | TGTGCCAGCGCTTTCGGACTAGCGGGAGCCGGGGGTCTTTTAGAGACCCAGTACTTC | CASAFGLAGAGGLLETQYF
NA | TRBJ1-1 | TRBV2 | NA | TGTGCCAGCAGTGAAGGGATCTTCGGGCGGGGAGGGCTGAGGGTCGAAACTGAAGCTTTCTTT | CASSEGIFGRGGLRVETEAFF
NA | TRBJ2-7 | TRBV14 | TRBD1 | TGTGCCAGCAGCCGGGGACAGGGAATTTGGTTGGACGAGCAGTACTTC | CASSRGQGIWLDEQYF
NA | TRBJ2-2 | TRBV27 | TRBD1 | TGTGCCAGCAGTACCCGAGGACAGGGCGTCACCGGGGAGCTGTTTTTT | CASSTRGQGVTGELFF
NA | TRBJ2-2 | TRBV28 | TRBD1 | TGTGCCAGCAGTTCCTCCGGGACAGGGGCCGGGGAGCTGTTTTTT | CASSSSGTGAGELFF
few | TRBJ1-6 | TRBV30 | TRBD1 | TGTGCCTGGAAGGGACAGGGTCGATCACCCCTCCACTTT | CAWKGQGRSPLHF
NA | TRBJ2-3 | TRBV6-5 | TRBD2 | TGTGCCAGCAGTCCCGGGGGGAGCGTAGATACGCAGTATTTT | CASSPGGSVDTQYF
once | TRBJ2-7 | TRBV9 | TRBD1 | TGTGCCAGCAGCGTAGAAGGGACAGGGAACAACGAGCAGTACTTC | CASSVEGTGNNEQYF
NA | TRBJ2-1 | TRBV2 | TRBD2 | TGTGCCAGCAGGGTAGCGGGGGTCTCGAATGAGCAGTTCTTC | CASRVAGVSNEQFF
NA | TRBJ1-5 | TRBV6-9 | TRBD1 | TGTGCCAGCAGCCCCGGGACAGGGGAGAGTCAGCCCCAGCATTTT | CASSPGTGESQPQHF
once | TRBJ2-2 | TRBV30 | NA | TGTGCCTGGAGTGTACGGCAGGGGATATGGGAGCTGTTTTTT | CAWSVRQGIWELFF
once | TRBJ2-1 | TRBV14 | TRBD1 | TGTGCAAGCAGCCGTGCCAGGGGGAATGAGCAGTTCTTC | CASSRARGNEQFF
few | TRBJ2-3 | TRBV2 | NA | TGTGCCAGCAAGAGACAGCTAACAGATACGCAGTATTTT | CASKRQLTDTQYF
NA | TRBJ2-7 | TRBV7-2 | NA | TGTGCCAGCAGCTTCTTGGGACTCAGCTACGAGCAGTACTTC | CASSFLGLSYEQYF
many | TRBJ2-2 | TRBV6-4 | TRBD2 | TGTGCCAGCAGTGACTCCCAGCTAGCGGGCGCCGGGGAGCTGTTTTTT | CASSDSQLAGAGELFF
NA | TRBJ2-5 | TRBV11-2 | TRBD1 | TGTGCCAGCAGCTGGACAGGGGGAGAGACCCAGTACTTC | CASSWTGGETQYF
NA | TRBJ1-1 | TRBV29-1 | NA | TGCAGCGGCTCCTCCTGGGGAGGCGTCGGCGAAGCTTTCTTT | CSGSSWGGVGEAFF
NA | TRBJ1-3 | TRBV29-1 | TRBD1 | TGCAGCGCTGGGACAGGGTCTGGAAACACCATATATTTT | CSAGTGSGNTIYF
NA | TRBJ2-7 | TRBV18 | TRBD2 | TGTGCCAGCTCACCGCCGGGACTAGCGGGACGCCCCCCCGAGCAGTACTTC | CASSPPGLAGRPPEQYF
NA | TRBJ2-7 | TRBV29-1 | TRBD1 | TGCAGCGCCGCGGGGGGACAGGGGGCCTACGAGCAGTACTTC | CSAAGGQGAYEQYF
NA | TRBJ1-1 | TRBV15 | NA | TGTGCCACGGGGACTGACAGTAACACTGAAGCTTTCTTT | CATGTDSNTEAFF
NA | TRBJ1-1 | TRBV2 | NA | TGTGCCAGCAGTACTAACAAACAGGTGAACACTGAAGCTTTCTTT | CASSTNKQVNTEAFF